Below are 19 T cell receptor beta chains sequenced from a single sample in a study of blood T cell repertoires in COVID-19. Profiled with immunoSEQ multiplex PCR; TCRdb holds only in-frame clones, not every one. The sample yields approximately 96,000 clones, approximately 81% seen once. Sequences were obtained from peripheral blood. The receptors derive from an elderly woman with acute or convalescent COVID-19.

The genes are TRBV18 and TRBJ1-3; D is uncertain. CDR1 KGHSH and CDR2 LQKENI come from the germline V gene. Between the trimmed V and J ends, which lost 3 bases and 3 bases, there was a span of 6 bases. The CDR3 runs to 13 residues. In DNA form, the CDR3 reads TGTGCCAGCTCACCTCTTAGTGGAAACACCATATATTTT. Its translation: CASSPLSGNTIYF.

Here the CDR3 reads CASSSPGQGVVGYTF. Written as DNA, the CDR3 is TGTGCCAGCAGTTCCCCCGGCCAGGGGGTTGTTGGCTACACCTTC. The chain combines TRBV28 with TRBJ1-2; 7 bases are a match to TRBD1. The ends lost 4 bases at V and 7 bases at J; junction bases unmatched: 12. Germline CDR1 is MDHEN and CDR2 is SYDVKM. This CDR3 has 15 residues.

This clone was recorded at least ten times. The chain is built from TRBV29-1 and TRBJ1-1, with a tentative D call TRBD1 (6 bases). This CDR3 has 13 amino acids. Germline CDR1 and CDR2: SQVTM and ANQGSEA. Trimming cost V 4 bases and J 6 bases, with 15 bases left between them. CDR3 nucleotides: TGCAGCGTTGGACGAGGGGGAGAGGCTGAAGCTTTCTTT. Protein product: CSVGRGGEAEAFF.

This clone appeared once. This chain joins TRBV9 and TRBJ2-5; TRBD2 might be the D (5 bases). The germline gives CDR1 SGDLS, CDR2 YYNGEE. CDR3 length: 12 amino acids. V lost 0 bases to trimming and J lost 7 bases, with 7 bases between them. The CDR3 DNA sequence: TGTGCCAGCAGCGTAGTCGAGGGGACCCAGTACTTC. Amino acid sequence: CASSVVEGTQYF.

This clone was counted a single time. The V and J genes are TRBV27 and TRBJ1-6; unclear D gene. CDR1 and CDR2 from the germline V gene are MNHEY and SMNVEV (reference sequence). V was clipped by 5 bases and J by 11 bases, with 10 bases between them. The length of the CDR3 is 12 residues. This chain's CDR3 is CASSPPGAPLHF. The DNA of the CDR3 is TGTGCCAGCAGTCCCCCCGGGGCACCCCTCCACTTT.

This clone was counted between two and nine times. This sequence joins TRBV11-2 and TRBJ2-7, with 8 bases identical to TRBD1. Germline V gives CDR1 SGHAT, CDR2 FQNNGV. This CDR3 has 15 amino acids. V shed 7 bases, J shed 4 bases, and the junction held 12 bases outside the gene matches. The chain's CDR3 is CASTLGQDFSYEQYV. CDR3 coding DNA: TGTGCCAGCACCCTGGGACAGGACTTTAGTTACGAGCAGTACGTC.

The chain joins TRBV24-1 to TRBJ1-1; D remains unclear. This CDR3 comprises 13 residues. V gave up 9 bases and J gave up 4 bases, with 14 bases separating them. In germline, CDR1 is KGHDR, CDR2 SFDVKD. The CDR3 spells CATQDFRGTEAFF. For the CDR3, the DNA is TGTGCCACCCAGGACTTTCGCGGCACTGAAGCTTTCTTT.

The chain employs TRBV15 and TRBJ2-7; D might be TRBD1 (6 bases). CDR3 size: 15 residues. With 0 bases removed from V and 5 bases from J, the gap between germline ends came to 14 bases. CDR1 LNHNV and CDR2 YYDKDF come from the germline V gene (reference sequence). For the CDR3, the DNA is TGTGCCACCAGCAGAGAAAACAGGGTAGGGAACGAGCAGTACTTC. It specifies CATSRENRVGNEQYF.

This chain uses TRBV28 with TRBJ1-3; D gene unclear. The ends were cut back, 9 bases at V and 3 bases at J, with 18 bases in the middle. Germline V lookup: CDR1 MDHEN, CDR2 SYDVKM. This CDR3 contains 15 residues. DNA for the CDR3: TGTGCCAGTGGGGATGGAGGGCTAGGTGGAAACACCATATATTTT. Translated: CASGDGGLGGNTIYF.

The chain joins TRBV24-1 to TRBJ2-3; no firm D call. V lost 5 bases to trimming and J lost 0 bases, with 14 bases between them. This CDR3 has 16 amino acids. Germline CDR1 reads KGHDR; CDR2 reads SFDVKD. CDR3 nucleotide sequence: TGTGCCACCAGTGTTCGACTGAGCCCAAGCACAGATACGCAGTATTTT. It codes for CATSVRLSPSTDTQYF.

The V gene is TRBV2, the J gene TRBJ2-5; D might be TRBD1 (6 bases). This CDR3 spans 15 amino acids. V lost 5 bases to trimming and J lost 2 bases, with 15 bases between them. In germline, CDR1 is SNHLY, CDR2 FYNNEI. CDR3 loop: CASSRARQAQETQYF. CDR3 in DNA: TGTGCCAGCAGTAGGGCCCGACAGGCACAAGAGACCCAGTACTTC.

CDR3 residues: CATVLGQENYGYTF. CDR3 bases: TGTGCCACTGTTTTAGGACAGGAGAACTATGGCTACACCTTC. The genes are TRBV28 and TRBJ1-2; 7 bases line up with TRBD1. The CDR3 has 14 amino acids. Germline CDR1 and CDR2: MDHEN and SYDVKM. Trimming cost V 10 bases and J 2 bases; bases outside gene matches: 10.

This clone was detected only a few times. The chain is built from TRBV5-1 and TRBJ2-7, with TRBD1 matching over 7 bases. This CDR3 spans 15 amino acids. V gave up 0 bases and J gave up 0 bases; unmatched junction bases: 3. Germline values: CDR1 SGHRS, CDR2 YFSETQ. CDR3 amino acids: CASSLDRGSSYEQYF. As DNA, the CDR3 is TGCGCCAGCAGCTTGGACAGGGGAAGCTCCTACGAGCAGTACTTC.

The chain recombines TRBV27 with TRBJ2-1, with no clear D. V was cut by 4 bases and J by 8 bases, with 12 bases left in between. The CDR3 runs 13 residues. The V gene's germline CDR1 is MNHEY and CDR2 SMNVEV (reference sequence). Here the CDR3 reads CASSSVVHHEQFF. The CDR3 DNA reads as TGTGCCAGCAGTTCCGTCGTACACCATGAGCAGTTCTTC.

The chain combines TRBV18 with TRBJ2-2; 11 bases are shared with TRBD2. CDR3 length: 15 residues. The J segment lost 4 bases and the V segment lost 8 bases, leaving 6 bases of the junction unmatched. Germline V gene data show CDR1 as KGHSH and CDR2 as LQKENI. CDR3 region: CASPTSGSSTGELFF. DNA of the CDR3: TGTGCCAGCCCAACTAGCGGGAGTTCCACCGGGGAGCTGTTTTTT.

The V call is TRBV29-1, the J call TRBJ2-7; no clear D. CDR3 length: 13 residues. The germline V and J ends were trimmed by 3 bases and 0 bases, with 9 bases remaining between them. Germline CDR1 is SQVTM and CDR2 is ANQGSEA. CDR3: CSVEYGSSYEQYF. CDR3 in DNA: TGCAGCGTTGAGTACGGTAGCTCCTACGAGCAGTACTTC.

J is TRBJ1-5 and V is TRBV5-1; TRBD1 matches 7 bases. With V trimmed by 4 bases and J by 1 base, 5 bases remained unmatched. The CDR3 spans 15 residues. Per the germline V gene, CDR1 is SGHRS and CDR2 is YFSETQ. The CDR3 coding sequence is TGCGCCAGCAGCCGTACAGGGGAAAGCAATCAGCCCCAGCATTTT. It is translated as CASSRTGESNQPQHF.

The V call is TRBV19, the J call TRBJ1-5, with TRBD1 identical over 8 bases. Trimming removed 7 bases from V and 3 bases from J; junction bases left unmatched: 11. CDR3 length: 16 amino acids. Germline V gene sequence: CDR1 LNHDA, CDR2 SQIVND (reference sequence). The CDR3 loop is CASKTNPTGDNQPQHF. DNA for the CDR3: TGTGCCAGTAAAACGAACCCGACAGGGGACAATCAGCCCCAGCATTTT.

The V gene is TRBV10-2, the J gene TRBJ1-5; 10 positions agree with TRBD1. The CDR3 is 14 amino acids. Germline CDR1 is WSHSY and CDR2 is SAAADI. V trimming: 9 bases; J trimming: 6 bases; junction bases outside the gene matches: 8. CDR3 bases: TGCGCCAGTACGGGACAGGGGATCGTTCAGCCCCAGCATTTT. Its translation is CASTGQGIVQPQHF.